The entry below gives a single T cell receptor beta chain sequence along with its context. This record belongs to a study of CD8 T cells in Susac syndrome. Sequencing of TCR beta covered CD8+ and CD4+ T cells obtained from blood. Negative isolation yielded CD4+ and CD8+ T cells, and FACS enriched TEMRA cells. RNA totalling 0.5 to 1 ug underwent reverse transcription with random hexamers. The immunoSEQ assay covered 54 Vbeta and 13 Jbeta segments for CDR3. TCRdb passed the immunoSEQ multiplex PCR reads through MiXCR, listing each CDR3 protein once. The sample carries approximately 120,000 distinct CDR3 sequences, around 92% recorded once. Germline CDR1 LGHDT, CDR2 YNNKEL (reference sequence). Trimming took off 4 bases at V and 4 bases at J, with 17 bases between the two ends. The CDR3 sequence is 15 residues long.

This TCR was sampled from a human donor in good health. The chain joins TRBV3-1 to TRBJ2-7; D possibly uses TRBD1 or TRBD2 (6 bases each). Sequences were obtained from CD8+ T cells from PBMCs. CDR3 in amino acids: CASSRLGGIVYEQYF. As DNA, the CDR3 is TGTGCCAGCAGCCGCCTCGGGGGCATAGTGTACGAGCAGTACTTC.